This is a list of T cell receptor beta chains from one sample in a study of T cell responses to AZD1222 COVID-19 vaccine. Clones were read by immunoSEQ multiplex PCR, and TCRdb kept only the in-frame ones, dropping some. The sample carries around 120,000 clones, 90% to 95% recorded once. The sequences come from peripheral blood, collected on day 0 of AZD1222 vaccination. Source of these receptors: an adult in good health. The CDR3 runs from the conserved cysteine through the conserved F or W. Expanded clones get a size class; other rows say once, few or many, or leave the size out.

15 | - | TRBV27 | CASSFLGQGGETQYF
12 | - | TRBV11-2 | CASSSGDYEQYF
15 | - | TRBV9 | CASSEGTSGTYEQYF
15 | - | TRBV28 | CASSKGDRASYEQYF
15 | - | TRBV11-2 | CASSPRGADYNEQFF
16 | - | TRBV28 | CASIGGGRALRDTQYF
11 | - | TRBV28 | CASLMNTEAFF
13 | - | TRBV27 | CASSGTVGNEQFF
15 | - | TRBV11-2 | CASSPRLPWDNEQFF
17 | - | TRBV11-2 | CASSLDGGWGGLETQYF
17 | - | TRBV27 | CASSQQPRQLNYQPQHF
14 | - | TRBV27 | CASSLTGAGPEAFF
13 | few | TRBV20-1 | CSASWDRATEAFF
16 | - | TRBV11-2 | CASSFPGGVRGTEAFF
9 | once | TRBV2 | CASIRDYTF
16 | - | TRBV27 | CASSASSGQFSYEQYF
14 | - | TRBV19 | CASSIVGWGYGYTF
13 | - | TRBV5-5 | CASSLIMNTEAFF